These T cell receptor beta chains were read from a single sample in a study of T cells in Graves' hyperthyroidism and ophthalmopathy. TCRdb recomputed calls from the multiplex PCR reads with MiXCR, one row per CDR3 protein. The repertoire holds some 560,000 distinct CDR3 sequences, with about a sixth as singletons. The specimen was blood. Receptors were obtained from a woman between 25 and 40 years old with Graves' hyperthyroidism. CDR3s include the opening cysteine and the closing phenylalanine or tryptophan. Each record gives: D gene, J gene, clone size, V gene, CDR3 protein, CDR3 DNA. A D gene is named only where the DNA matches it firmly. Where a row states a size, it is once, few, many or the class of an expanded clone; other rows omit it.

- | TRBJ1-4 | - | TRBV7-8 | CASSQHRATNEKLFF | TGTGCCAGCAGCCAGCACAGGGCGACTAATGAAAAACTGTTTTTT
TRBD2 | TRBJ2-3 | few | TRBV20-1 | CSAEPLAGGTDTQYF | TGCAGTGCTGAACCCCTAGCGGGAGGCACAGATACGCAGTATTTT
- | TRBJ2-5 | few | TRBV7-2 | CASSFNTQETQYF | TGTGCCAGCAGCTTCAACACCCAAGAGACCCAGTACTTC
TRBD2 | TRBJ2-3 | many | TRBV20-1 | CSARSSGIGSDTQYF | TGCAGTGCTAGATCTAGCGGGATCGGCTCAGATACGCAGTATTTT
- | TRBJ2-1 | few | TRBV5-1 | CASSGAGEGGLNEQFF | TGCGCCAGCAGCGGAGCTGGCGAGGGGGGACTTAATGAGCAGTTCTTC
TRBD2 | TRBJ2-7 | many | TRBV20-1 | CSASQLAGGAEQYF | TGCAGTGCTAGTCAACTAGCGGGAGGCGCCGAGCAGTACTTC
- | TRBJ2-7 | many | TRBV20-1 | CSASSGYPYEQYF | TGCAGTGCTAGTAGTGGCTATCCCTACGAGCAGTACTTC
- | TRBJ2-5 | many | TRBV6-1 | CASGVGGDPWETQYF | TGTGCCAGCGGAGTAGGGGGGGACCCCTGGGAGACCCAGTACTTC
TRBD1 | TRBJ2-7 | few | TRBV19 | CASRQGRGPNEQYF | TGTGCCAGTAGACAGGGCAGGGGGCCCAACGAGCAGTACTTC
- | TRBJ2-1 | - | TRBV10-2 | CASSEGSEQFF | TGCGCCAGCAGTGAAGGCTCTGAGCAGTTCTTC
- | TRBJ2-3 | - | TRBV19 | CASSTLQDTQYF | TGTGCCAGTAGCACTTTACAGGATACGCAGTATTTT
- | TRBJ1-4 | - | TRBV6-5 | CASSYSSGVSNEKLFF | TGTGCCAGCAGTTACTCGTCGGGGGTTAGTAATGAAAAACTGTTTTTT
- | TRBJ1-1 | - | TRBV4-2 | CASSHEGVGTNTEAFF | TGTGCCAGCAGCCACGAAGGGGTAGGGACGAACACTGAAGCTTTCTTT
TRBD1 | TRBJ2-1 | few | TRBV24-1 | CATSDPPGQGSYNEQFF | TGTGCCACCAGTGATCCGCCGGGACAGGGGTCCTACAATGAGCAGTTCTTC
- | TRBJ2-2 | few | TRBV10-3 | CAISVKWADSRPGELFF | TGTGCCATCAGTGTTAAATGGGCGGACTCAAGGCCCGGGGAGCTGTTTTTT
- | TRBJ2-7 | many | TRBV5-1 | CASSLVAAQSYEQYF | TGCGCCAGCAGCTTGGTGGCAGCGCAATCCTACGAGCAGTACTTC
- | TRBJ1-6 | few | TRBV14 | CASSFSVAYNSPLHF | TGTGCCAGCAGCTTTTCGGTGGCCTATAATTCACCCCTCCACTTT